The rows below give T cell receptor beta chains drawn from one sample of a study of OX40 agonist ivuxolimab in advanced cancers. Generated by immunoSEQ multiplex PCR, the TCRdb table keeps only in-frame clones and is missing some. The profile shows about 32,000 clones, about 87% of them singletons. Specimen: CD4+ or CD8+ T cells sorted from blood, collected in a trial of the OX40 agonist ivuxolimab. All receptors derive from an adult with an advanced solid tumor such as melanoma, head and neck, liver or kidney cancer. Both conserved end residues are part of each CDR3. A D gene is named only where the DNA matches it firmly. Expanded clones get a size class; other rows say once, few or many, or leave the size out.

cdr3_nt cdr3_aa v_call d_call j_call clone_size
TGTGCCAGCAGCCCCCCCCGGGACAGCCTTAACTATGGCTACACCTTC CASSPPRDSLNYGYTF TRBV7-8 TRBD1 TRBJ1-2 NA
TGTGCCAGCAGTACCCTGGGGAGGGGCGAAATCGGGGGGCAGTATTTT CASSTLGRGEIGGQYF TRBV27 TRBD2 TRBJ2-3 NA
TGTGCCAGCAGCTTAACCAGCGGGAGTCGAGAGACCCAGTACTTC CASSLTSGSRETQYF TRBV7-3 TRBD2 TRBJ2-5 NA
TGTGCCAGCCGTACAGGAGGTGGAAACACCATATATTTT CASRTGGGNTIYF TRBV6-1 NA TRBJ1-3 once
TGTGCCAGCAGCCAATGGAAAGGGCACGTTGGCTACACCTTC CASSQWKGHVGYTF TRBV16 NA TRBJ1-2 NA
TGTGCCAGCAGGGGACAGGGAGGAGGTCCAGATACGCAGTATTTT CASRGQGGGPDTQYF TRBV7-8 TRBD1 TRBJ2-3 NA
TGTGCCAGCAACCTACAGGGCAACTATGGCTACACCTTC CASNLQGNYGYTF TRBV5-4 NA TRBJ1-2 NA
TGTGCCAGCAGCTCCCACAGGAATCAGCCCCAGCATTTT CASSSHRNQPQHF TRBV7-2 NA TRBJ1-5 NA
TGTGCCAGCAATAGCGAGCGGGGTTACAATGAGCAGTTCTTC CASNSERGYNEQFF TRBV2 TRBD2 TRBJ2-1 NA
TGTGCCAGTACCTTTGACAGGGGTCCCTACAATGAGCAGTTCTTC CASTFDRGPYNEQFF TRBV19 TRBD1 TRBJ2-1 NA
TGTGCCTCCCTTCTGGCCGCCGGTAATTCACCCCTCCACTTT CASLLAAGNSPLHF TRBV6-5 NA TRBJ1-6 NA
TGTGCCAGTAGAGGACTGCCGCAAGGGCCGAGCTCCTACAATGAGCAGTTCTTC CASRGLPQGPSSYNEQFF TRBV19 NA TRBJ2-1 once
TGTGCCAGCAGCGCATCCCCTCTCCGACAGGGTAGCTACGAAAAACTGTTTTTT CASSASPLRQGSYEKLFF TRBV28 TRBD1 TRBJ1-4 NA
TGTGCCAGCAGCCCCAGCCCCGGGGAGCTGTTTTTT CASSPSPGELFF TRBV7-9 NA TRBJ2-2 few
TGTGCCAGCAGCTTAATCATGTACGGGCAGTACTTC CASSLIMYGQYF TRBV7-2 NA TRBJ2-7 NA
TGTGCCAGCAGACCGACAGGGATGGGACTAGTGGGTGTTATTACGCAGTATTTT CASRPTGMGLVGVITQYF TRBV28 NA TRBJ2-3 NA
TGTGCCACGGGGACACACGGCACAGATACGCAGTATTTT CATGTHGTDTQYF TRBV2 NA TRBJ2-3 NA
TGCAGCGTGCCCGGGCGGTCGGGACTAGCGGGATCCTACGAGCAGTACTTC CSVPGRSGLAGSYEQYF TRBV29-1 TRBD2 TRBJ2-7 NA
TGTGCCTCAATTGACAGGGCAAATACGCAGTATTTT CASIDRANTQYF TRBV6-6 TRBD1 TRBJ2-3 NA
TGTGCCAGCAGGACGCGCTACGAGCAGTACTTC CASRTRYEQYF TRBV28 NA TRBJ2-7 NA
TGTGCCAGCAGATTGGGCAGGGGGACTGAAGCTTTCTTT CASRLGRGTEAFF TRBV5-4 TRBD1 TRBJ1-1 NA
TGTGCCAGCAGTCCGGACGTGGAAAAACTGTTTTTT CASSPDVEKLFF TRBV6-6 NA TRBJ1-4 NA
TGTGCCAGCAGTCCCACCGGCTCCTACGAGCAGTACTTC CASSPTGSYEQYF TRBV27 NA TRBJ2-7 NA
TGTGCCAGCGGGGGGAACACTGAAGCTTTCTTT CASGGNTEAFF TRBV5-4 NA TRBJ1-1 NA
TGTGCCAGCAGATACAGTCGGGGACCGACGTCCTACGAGCAGTACTTC CASRYSRGPTSYEQYF TRBV13 NA TRBJ2-7 once
TGTGCCAGTACCGCCTACTCAGGGGGAGGTCGAGCTTTCTTT CASTAYSGGGRAFF TRBV27 TRBD1 TRBJ1-1 NA
TGTGCCAGCAGTGAAAATTTTTACGACGAGCAGTACTTC CASSENFYDEQYF TRBV6-1 NA TRBJ2-7 once
TGTGCCAGCAGCTCGGGGGCAGGGGGCTATTCACCCCTCCACTTT CASSSGAGGYSPLHF TRBV11-2 TRBD1 TRBJ1-6 NA
TGTGCCATCGGGGGGGCGGATACGAACACCGGGGAGCTGTTTTTT CAIGGADTNTGELFF TRBV10-3 NA TRBJ2-2 NA
TGCGCCAGCAGCGAAGACAGGGTTAGCACAGATACGCAGTATTTT CASSEDRVSTDTQYF TRBV10-1 TRBD1 TRBJ2-3 NA
TGCGCCAGCAGCCAAGTAGGCTGGGGGGCCTTTGAAGCTTTCTTT CASSQVGWGAFEAFF TRBV4-1 NA TRBJ1-1 NA
TGTGCCAGCAGCTTAGTGATATCGGGCGAGCAGTACTTC CASSLVISGEQYF TRBV7-8 NA TRBJ2-7 NA
TGTGCCAGCCTCTGGGCAGAGAACACCGGGGAGCTGTTTTTT CASLWAENTGELFF TRBV2 NA TRBJ2-2 NA
TGCAGCGTTGAAGATCTGGGACTAGCGGGAGTAAGTGCTGAGCAGTTCTTC CSVEDLGLAGVSAEQFF TRBV29-1 TRBD2 TRBJ2-1 NA
TGTGCCAGCAGCCAAGCCCGCAGGGCGGAAGAGACCCAGTACTTC CASSQARRAEETQYF TRBV28 NA TRBJ2-5 NA
TGTGCCAGCAGGAAGGGATGGAGTTCACCCCTCCACTTT CASRKGWSSPLHF TRBV5-4 NA TRBJ1-6 NA
TGTGCCATCAGTGAGGGTCTGGGGGATGAGCAGTTCTTC CAISEGLGDEQFF TRBV10-3 NA TRBJ2-1 NA